This is a list of T cell receptor beta chains from one sample in a study of OX40 agonist ivuxolimab in advanced cancers. Generated by immunoSEQ multiplex PCR, the TCRdb table keeps only in-frame clones and is missing some. Among roughly 57,000 clones listed, about four fifths were seen once. This material consisted of CD4+ or CD8+ T cells sorted from blood, taken in a trial of the OX40 agonist ivuxolimab. These receptors originate from an adult with an advanced solid tumor such as melanoma, head and neck, liver or kidney cancer. The CDR3 runs from the conserved cysteine through the conserved F or W. The D gene is left open where the match is weak. Clone size is shown for a subset of rows, as once, few, many or a class of expanded clone.

j_gene: TRBJ1-1
d_gene: -
v_gene: TRBV2
abundance: few
CDR3aa: CASSENRLQGTEAFF
CDR3nt: TGTGCCAGCAGTGAAAATCGACTCCAGGGGACTGAAGCTTTCTTT

j_gene: TRBJ1-2
d_gene: TRBD1
v_gene: TRBV5-1
abundance: once
CDR3aa: CASSKLQGADYGYTF
CDR3nt: TGCGCCAGCAGCAAACTACAGGGGGCGGACTATGGCTACACCTTC

j_gene: TRBJ1-1
d_gene: -
v_gene: TRBV5-5
abundance: -
CDR3aa: CASSFGPAGVTEAFF
CDR3nt: TGTGCCAGCAGCTTCGGGCCGGCAGGGGTCACTGAAGCTTTCTTT

j_gene: TRBJ2-1
d_gene: -
v_gene: TRBV11-1
abundance: once
CDR3aa: CASSLEGGTYNEQFF
CDR3nt: TGTGCCAGCAGCTTAGAAGGGGGGACCTACAATGAGCAGTTCTTC

j_gene: TRBJ1-1
d_gene: TRBD1
v_gene: TRBV19
abundance: -
CDR3aa: CASSIDRGRTEAFF
CDR3nt: TGTGCCAGTAGTATAGACAGGGGGAGGACTGAAGCTTTCTTT

j_gene: TRBJ2-7
d_gene: TRBD1
v_gene: TRBV5-6
abundance: -
CDR3aa: CASSSGTGDFYEQYF
CDR3nt: TGTGCCAGCAGCTCTGGGACAGGCGATTTTTACGAGCAGTACTTC

j_gene: TRBJ2-1
d_gene: -
v_gene: TRBV25-1
abundance: -
CDR3aa: CASSERRGATYNEQFF
CDR3nt: TGTGCCAGCAGTGAAAGGAGGGGCGCTACCTACAATGAGCAGTTCTTC

j_gene: TRBJ1-4
d_gene: TRBD1
v_gene: TRBV4-1
abundance: -
CDR3aa: CASSQDGGRGRIRTNEKLFF
CDR3nt: TGCGCCAGCAGCCAAGATGGAGGCAGGGGGCGCATACGAACTAATGAAAAACTGTTTTTT

j_gene: TRBJ2-7
d_gene: TRBD2
v_gene: TRBV10-3
abundance: -
CDR3aa: CAISGTSGRRSEQYF
CDR3nt: TGTGCCATCAGTGGGACTAGCGGGAGAAGGTCGGAGCAGTACTTC

j_gene: TRBJ2-1
d_gene: TRBD2
v_gene: TRBV6-5
abundance: -
CDR3aa: CASSFSGRAVDEQFF
CDR3nt: TGTGCCAGCAGTTTTAGCGGGAGGGCCGTCGATGAGCAGTTCTTC

j_gene: TRBJ2-1
d_gene: TRBD1
v_gene: TRBV10-3
abundance: -
CDR3aa: CAIRDRGNEQFF
CDR3nt: TGTGCCATCAGGGACAGGGGCAATGAGCAGTTCTTC

j_gene: TRBJ1-5
d_gene: TRBD1
v_gene: TRBV19
abundance: -
CDR3aa: CASSDRVRWNQPQHF
CDR3nt: TGTGCCAGTAGTGACAGGGTAAGGTGGAATCAGCCCCAGCATTTT

j_gene: TRBJ2-7
d_gene: TRBD1
v_gene: TRBV6-6
abundance: -
CDR3aa: CASSGTVGSEQYF
CDR3nt: TGTGCCAGCTCCGGGACAGTGGGATCCGAGCAGTACTTC

j_gene: TRBJ1-5
d_gene: -
v_gene: TRBV18
abundance: -
CDR3aa: CASSYRGNSNQPQHF
CDR3nt: TGTGCCAGCTCTTACCGGGGCAATAGCAATCAGCCCCAGCATTTT

j_gene: TRBJ2-2
d_gene: -
v_gene: TRBV28
abundance: few
CDR3aa: CASSRGGSPGELFF
CDR3nt: TGTGCCAGCAGTCGTGGGGGGAGCCCCGGGGAGCTGTTTTTT

j_gene: TRBJ2-7
d_gene: TRBD2
v_gene: TRBV2
abundance: once
CDR3aa: CASSEWTSGNEQYF
CDR3nt: TGTGCCAGCAGTGAATGGACTAGCGGGAACGAGCAGTACTTC

j_gene: TRBJ2-5
d_gene: TRBD1
v_gene: TRBV2
abundance: -
CDR3aa: CASSEGHTQGKETQYF
CDR3nt: TGTGCCAGCAGTGAAGGCCACACACAGGGGAAAGAGACCCAGTACTTC

j_gene: TRBJ1-2
d_gene: -
v_gene: TRBV30
abundance: -
CDR3aa: CAWSTKIDYGYTF
CDR3nt: TGTGCCTGGAGCACTAAGATAGACTATGGCTACACCTTC

j_gene: TRBJ1-1
d_gene: TRBD1
v_gene: TRBV18
abundance: -
CDR3aa: CASSPGQGAEAFF
CDR3nt: TGTGCCAGCTCACCCGGACAGGGGGCTGAAGCTTTCTTT

j_gene: TRBJ2-5
d_gene: -
v_gene: TRBV19
abundance: once
CDR3aa: CASSIPKGLQETQYF
CDR3nt: TGTGCCAGTAGTATCCCAAAGGGGTTACAAGAGACCCAGTACTTC

j_gene: TRBJ2-7
d_gene: TRBD2
v_gene: TRBV4-1
abundance: -
CDR3aa: CASSQREGPYEQYF
CDR3nt: TGCGCCAGCAGCCAGCGGGAGGGTCCGTACGAGCAGTACTTC

j_gene: TRBJ2-1
d_gene: -
v_gene: TRBV7-9
abundance: once
CDR3aa: CASSLDTDRNEQFF
CDR3nt: TGTGCCAGCAGCTTAGATACAGATAGGAATGAGCAGTTCTTC

j_gene: TRBJ2-1
d_gene: -
v_gene: TRBV7-3
abundance: -
CDR3aa: CASSSEGYDNEQFF
CDR3nt: TGTGCCAGCAGCTCCGAGGGGTACGACAATGAGCAGTTCTTC

j_gene: TRBJ2-7
d_gene: -
v_gene: TRBV6-1
abundance: -
CDR3aa: CASSELRGGGYEQYF
CDR3nt: TGTGCCAGCAGTGAACTGAGGGGGGGTGGGTACGAGCAGTACTTC

j_gene: TRBJ2-1
d_gene: -
v_gene: TRBV28
abundance: -
CDR3aa: CASSFSGNEQFF
CDR3nt: TGTGCCAGCAGTTTTAGTGGAAATGAGCAGTTCTTC

j_gene: TRBJ2-7
d_gene: -
v_gene: TRBV6-1
abundance: once
CDR3aa: CASSESRTRRGEQYF
CDR3nt: TGTGCCAGCAGTGAATCCCGTACTAGAAGGGGCGAGCAGTACTTC

j_gene: TRBJ2-3
d_gene: -
v_gene: TRBV6-1
abundance: -
CDR3aa: CASSELTGTDTQYF
CDR3nt: TGTGCCAGCAGTGAACTCACAGGCACAGATACGCAGTATTTT

j_gene: TRBJ2-2
d_gene: -
v_gene: TRBV5-1
abundance: -
CDR3aa: CASSPGPLNNWNTGELFF
CDR3nt: TGCGCCAGCAGCCCCGGGCCGCTAAACAATTGGAACACCGGGGAGCTGTTTTTT

j_gene: TRBJ1-5
d_gene: TRBD1
v_gene: TRBV6-5
abundance: once
CDR3aa: CATRTGGGQPQHF
CDR3nt: TGTGCCACTAGGACAGGAGGAGGTCAGCCCCAGCATTTT

j_gene: TRBJ2-5
d_gene: -
v_gene: TRBV30
abundance: few
CDR3aa: CAWSPTRETQYF
CDR3nt: TGTGCCTGGAGCCCTACCCGGGAGACCCAGTACTTC

j_gene: TRBJ2-7
d_gene: -
v_gene: TRBV2
abundance: -
CDR3aa: CASTGIRTRAEGEQYF
CDR3nt: TGTGCCAGCACAGGAATCCGGACCCGGGCGGAAGGCGAGCAGTACTTC

j_gene: TRBJ2-7
d_gene: -
v_gene: TRBV28
abundance: -
CDR3aa: CASRDTLGYFSEQYF
CDR3nt: TGTGCCAGCAGGGACACCCTGGGGTACTTTAGCGAGCAGTACTTC

j_gene: TRBJ1-2
d_gene: TRBD1
v_gene: TRBV6-1
abundance: -
CDR3aa: CASRSTGGDYGYTF
CDR3nt: TGTGCCAGCAGAAGCACAGGGGGCGACTATGGCTACACCTTC

j_gene: TRBJ1-2
d_gene: -
v_gene: TRBV9
abundance: -
CDR3aa: CASSPLQGSRGYTF
CDR3nt: TGTGCCAGCAGCCCCCTCCAGGGGAGCCGTGGCTACACCTTC

j_gene: TRBJ1-2
d_gene: TRBD1
v_gene: TRBV20-1
abundance: -
CDR3aa: CSAAGGNGYTF
CDR3nt: TGCAGTGCTGCAGGGGGCAATGGCTACACCTTC

j_gene: TRBJ1-1
d_gene: -
v_gene: TRBV6-5
abundance: -
CDR3aa: CASRQGYGTEAFF
CDR3nt: TGTGCCAGCAGGCAGGGGTACGGGACTGAAGCTTTCTTT

j_gene: TRBJ1-3
d_gene: -
v_gene: TRBV4-2
abundance: -
CDR3aa: CASSQASGNTIYF
CDR3nt: TGTGCCAGCAGCCAAGCCTCTGGAAACACCATATATTTT

j_gene: TRBJ2-6
d_gene: -
v_gene: TRBV18
abundance: -
CDR3aa: CASSPLEAGANVLTF
CDR3nt: TGTGCCAGCTCACCACTGGAGGCTGGGGCCAACGTCCTGACTTTC

j_gene: TRBJ2-2
d_gene: TRBD1
v_gene: TRBV5-1
abundance: -
CDR3aa: CASSQSPGQAVGTGELFF
CDR3nt: TGCGCCAGCAGCCAATCCCCGGGACAGGCGGTGGGCACCGGGGAGCTGTTTTTT

j_gene: TRBJ2-7
d_gene: -
v_gene: TRBV5-1
abundance: -
CDR3aa: CASSLGIRAYEQYF
CDR3nt: TGCGCCAGCAGCTTGGGGATTAGAGCCTACGAGCAGTACTTC

j_gene: TRBJ1-1
d_gene: -
v_gene: TRBV18
abundance: -
CDR3aa: CASSPDFPHSNTEAFF
CDR3nt: TGTGCCAGCTCACCAGACTTTCCACACTCGAACACTGAAGCTTTCTTT

j_gene: TRBJ1-1
d_gene: -
v_gene: TRBV29-1
abundance: once
CDR3aa: CSFTTRAWRGTEAFF
CDR3nt: TGCAGCTTCACCACCAGGGCCTGGCGGGGCACTGAAGCTTTCTTT

j_gene: TRBJ1-3
d_gene: -
v_gene: TRBV2
abundance: -
CDR3aa: CASSESGWRSSGNTIYF
CDR3nt: TGTGCCAGCAGTGAATCTGGCTGGCGGAGCTCTGGAAACACCATATATTTT

j_gene: TRBJ2-1
d_gene: -
v_gene: TRBV15
abundance: -
CDR3aa: CATSRDWVDEQFF
CDR3nt: TGTGCCACCAGCAGAGATTGGGTTGATGAGCAGTTCTTC

j_gene: TRBJ2-7
d_gene: TRBD2
v_gene: TRBV19
abundance: -
CDR3aa: CASRARGGGLAGYEQYF
CDR3nt: TGTGCCAGTAGGGCAAGGGGTGGAGGACTAGCGGGCTACGAGCAGTACTTC

j_gene: TRBJ1-4
d_gene: -
v_gene: TRBV6-5
abundance: -
CDR3aa: CASRLGGSGEKLFF
CDR3nt: TGTGCCAGCAGATTAGGGGGGTCGGGGGAAAAACTGTTTTTT

j_gene: TRBJ1-2
d_gene: -
v_gene: TRBV5-1
abundance: few
CDR3aa: CASSLAGLSGYTF
CDR3nt: TGCGCCAGCAGCTTGGCAGGGTTAAGTGGCTACACCTTC

j_gene: TRBJ1-2
d_gene: -
v_gene: TRBV27
abundance: -
CDR3aa: CASSPASFYGYTF
CDR3nt: TGTGCCAGCAGCCCGGCGTCCTTCTATGGCTACACCTTC

j_gene: TRBJ1-2
d_gene: -
v_gene: TRBV6-5
abundance: -
CDR3aa: CASSISGAAYGYTF
CDR3nt: TGTGCCAGCAGTATTTCGGGGGCGGCGTATGGCTACACCTTC